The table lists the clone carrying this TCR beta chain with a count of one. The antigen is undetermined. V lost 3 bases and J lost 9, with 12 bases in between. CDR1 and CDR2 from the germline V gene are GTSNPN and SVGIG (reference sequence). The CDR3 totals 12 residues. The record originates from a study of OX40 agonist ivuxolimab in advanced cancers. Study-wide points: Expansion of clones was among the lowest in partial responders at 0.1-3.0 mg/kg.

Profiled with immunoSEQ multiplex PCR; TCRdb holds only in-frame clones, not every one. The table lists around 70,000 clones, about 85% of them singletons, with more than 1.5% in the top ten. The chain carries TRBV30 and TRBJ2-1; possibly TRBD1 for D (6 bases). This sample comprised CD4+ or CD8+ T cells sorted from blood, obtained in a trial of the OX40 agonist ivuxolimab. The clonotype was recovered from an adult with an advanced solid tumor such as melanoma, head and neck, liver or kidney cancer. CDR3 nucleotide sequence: TGTGCCTGGAGGCTAACAGGGCTTGAGCAGTTCTTC. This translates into CAWRLTGLEQFF.